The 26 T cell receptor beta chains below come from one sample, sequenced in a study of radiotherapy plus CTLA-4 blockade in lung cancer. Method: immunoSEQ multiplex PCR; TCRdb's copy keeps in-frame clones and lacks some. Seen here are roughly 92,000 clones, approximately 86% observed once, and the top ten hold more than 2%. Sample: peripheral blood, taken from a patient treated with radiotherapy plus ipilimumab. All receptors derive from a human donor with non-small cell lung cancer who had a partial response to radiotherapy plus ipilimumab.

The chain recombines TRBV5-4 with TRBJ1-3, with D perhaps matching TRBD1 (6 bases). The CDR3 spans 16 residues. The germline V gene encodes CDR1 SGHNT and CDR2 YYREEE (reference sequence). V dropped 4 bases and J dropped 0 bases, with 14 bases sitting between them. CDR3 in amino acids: CASSRQAGFSGNTIYF. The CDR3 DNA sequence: TGTGCCAGCAGCCGACAGGCGGGTTTCTCTGGAAACACCATATATTTT.

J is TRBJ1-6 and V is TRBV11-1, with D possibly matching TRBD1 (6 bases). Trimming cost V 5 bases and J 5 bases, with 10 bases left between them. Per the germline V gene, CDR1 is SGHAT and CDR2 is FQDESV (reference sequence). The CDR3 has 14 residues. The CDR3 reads CASSRTGNNSPLHF. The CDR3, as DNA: TGTGCCAGCAGCCGCACAGGGAATAATTCACCCCTCCACTTT.

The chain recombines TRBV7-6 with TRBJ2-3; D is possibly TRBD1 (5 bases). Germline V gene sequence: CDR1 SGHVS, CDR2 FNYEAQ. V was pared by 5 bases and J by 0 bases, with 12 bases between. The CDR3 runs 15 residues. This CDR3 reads CASSPRGLSTDTQYF. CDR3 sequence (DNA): TGTGCCAGCAGCCCAAGGGGCCTGAGCACAGATACGCAGTATTTT.

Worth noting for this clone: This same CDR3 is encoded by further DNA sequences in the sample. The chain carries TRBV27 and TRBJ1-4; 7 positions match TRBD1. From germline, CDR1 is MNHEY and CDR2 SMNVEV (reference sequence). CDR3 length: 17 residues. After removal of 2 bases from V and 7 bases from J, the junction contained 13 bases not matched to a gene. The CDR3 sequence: CASSLRQGTHFSEKLFF. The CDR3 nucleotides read TGTGCCAGCAGTTTACGACAGGGCACCCACTTTAGTGAAAAACTGTTTTTT.

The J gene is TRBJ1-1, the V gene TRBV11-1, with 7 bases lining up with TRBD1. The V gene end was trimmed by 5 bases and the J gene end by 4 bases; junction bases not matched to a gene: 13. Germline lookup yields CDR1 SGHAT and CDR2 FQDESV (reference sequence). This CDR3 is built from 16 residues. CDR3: CASSQQTGFGGTEAFF. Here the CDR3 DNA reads TGTGCCAGCAGCCAACAGACAGGGTTTGGAGGCACTGAAGCTTTCTTT.

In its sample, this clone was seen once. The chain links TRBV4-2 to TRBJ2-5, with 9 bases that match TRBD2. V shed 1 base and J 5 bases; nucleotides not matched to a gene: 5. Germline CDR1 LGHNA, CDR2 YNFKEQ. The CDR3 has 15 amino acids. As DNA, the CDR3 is TGTGCCAGCAGCCAAGGGGCGGGAGGGGCCGAGACCCAGTACTTC. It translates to CASSQGAGGAETQYF.

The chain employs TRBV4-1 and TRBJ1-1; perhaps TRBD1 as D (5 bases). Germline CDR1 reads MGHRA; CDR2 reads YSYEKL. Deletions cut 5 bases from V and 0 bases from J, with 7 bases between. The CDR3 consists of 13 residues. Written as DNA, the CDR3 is TGCGCCAGCAGCATCAGGGTGAACACTGAAGCTTTCTTT. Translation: CASSIRVNTEAFF.

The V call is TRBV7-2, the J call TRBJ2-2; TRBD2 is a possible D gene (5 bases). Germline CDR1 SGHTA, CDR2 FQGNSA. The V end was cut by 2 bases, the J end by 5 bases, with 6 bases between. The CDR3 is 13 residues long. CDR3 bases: TGTGCCAGCAGCTTAACGGGGACCGGGGAGCTGTTTTTT. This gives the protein CASSLTGTGELFF.

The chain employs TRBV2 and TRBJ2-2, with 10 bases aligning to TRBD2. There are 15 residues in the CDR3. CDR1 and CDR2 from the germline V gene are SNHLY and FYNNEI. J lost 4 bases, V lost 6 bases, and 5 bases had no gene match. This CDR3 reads CASRVAGGGTGELFF. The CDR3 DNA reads TGTGCCAGCAGGGTAGCGGGAGGAGGCACCGGGGAGCTGTTTTTT.

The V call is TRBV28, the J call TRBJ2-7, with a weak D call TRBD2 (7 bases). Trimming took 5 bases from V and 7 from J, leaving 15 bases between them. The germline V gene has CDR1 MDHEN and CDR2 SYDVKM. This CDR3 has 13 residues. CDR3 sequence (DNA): TGTGCCAGCAGTCTCCCGGGGGGCCGGGAGCAGTACGTC. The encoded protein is CASSLPGGREQYV.

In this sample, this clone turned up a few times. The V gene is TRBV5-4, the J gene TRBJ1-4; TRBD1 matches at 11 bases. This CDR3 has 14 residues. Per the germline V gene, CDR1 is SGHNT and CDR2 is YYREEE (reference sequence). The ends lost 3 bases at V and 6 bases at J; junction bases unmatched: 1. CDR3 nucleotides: TGTGCCAGCAGCTGGACAGGGGGCGATGAAAAACTGTTTTTT. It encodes CASSWTGGDEKLFF.

CDR3 bases: TGTGCCTGGAGTGTACGAGGGCAGACAGAGCAGTACTTC. Translation: CAWSVRGQTEQYF. The chain uses TRBV30 and TRBJ2-7, with D possibly TRBD2 on 5 matching bases. The CDR3 contains 13 residues. Looked up from germline, CDR1 is GTSNPN and CDR2 is SVGIG (reference sequence). V shed 0 bases and J shed 7 bases, with 13 bases lying between them.

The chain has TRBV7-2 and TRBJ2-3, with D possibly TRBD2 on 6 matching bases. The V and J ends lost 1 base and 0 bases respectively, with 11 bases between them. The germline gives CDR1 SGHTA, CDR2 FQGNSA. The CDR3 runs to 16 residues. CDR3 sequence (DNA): TGTGCCAGCAGCTTAGAGTGGGGGGAGAGCACAGATACGCAGTATTTT. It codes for CASSLEWGESTDTQYF. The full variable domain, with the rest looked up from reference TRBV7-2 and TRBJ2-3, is GAGVSQSPSNKVTEKGKDVELRCDPISGHTALYWYRQSLGQGLEFLIYFQGNSAPDKSGLPSDRFSAERTGGSVSTLTIQRTQQEDSAVYLCASSLEWGESTDTQYFGPGTRLTVL.

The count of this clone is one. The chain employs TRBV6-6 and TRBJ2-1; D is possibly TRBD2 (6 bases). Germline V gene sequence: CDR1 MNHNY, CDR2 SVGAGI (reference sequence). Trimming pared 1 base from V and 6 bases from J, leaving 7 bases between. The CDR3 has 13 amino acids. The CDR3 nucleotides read TGTGCCAGCAGTTACTACGGGGGCAATGAGCAGTTCTTC. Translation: CASSYYGGNEQFF.

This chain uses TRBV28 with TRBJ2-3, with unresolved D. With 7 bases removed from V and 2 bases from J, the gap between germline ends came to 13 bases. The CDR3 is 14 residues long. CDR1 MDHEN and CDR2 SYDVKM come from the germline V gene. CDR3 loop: CASNFLTDTDTQYF. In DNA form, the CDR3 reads TGTGCCAGCAATTTCCTAACCGACACAGATACGCAGTATTTT.

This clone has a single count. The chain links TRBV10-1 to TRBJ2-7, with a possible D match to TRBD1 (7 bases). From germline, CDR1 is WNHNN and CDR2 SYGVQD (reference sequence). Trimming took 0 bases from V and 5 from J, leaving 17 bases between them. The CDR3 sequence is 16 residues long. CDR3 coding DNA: TGCGCCAGCAGTGAGTCCGGAGGGGGCGGTTGGGACGAGCAGTACTTC. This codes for CASSESGGGGWDEQYF.

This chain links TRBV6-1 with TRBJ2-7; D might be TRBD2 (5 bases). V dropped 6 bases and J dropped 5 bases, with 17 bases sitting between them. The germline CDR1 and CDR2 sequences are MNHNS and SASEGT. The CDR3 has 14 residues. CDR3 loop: CASSPRTGSHEQYF. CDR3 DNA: TGTGCCAGCAGCCCTAGGACGGGGTCCCACGAGCAGTACTTC.

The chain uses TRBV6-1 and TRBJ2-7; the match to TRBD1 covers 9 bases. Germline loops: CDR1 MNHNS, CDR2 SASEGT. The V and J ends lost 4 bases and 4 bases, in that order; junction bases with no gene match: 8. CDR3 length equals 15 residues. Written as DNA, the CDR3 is TGTGCCAGCAGTGGATCCGGGACAGGGCAGTACGAGCAGTACTTC. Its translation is CASSGSGTGQYEQYF.

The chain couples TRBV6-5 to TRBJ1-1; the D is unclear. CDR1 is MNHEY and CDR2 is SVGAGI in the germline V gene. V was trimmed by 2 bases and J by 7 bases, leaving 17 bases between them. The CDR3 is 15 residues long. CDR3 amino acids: CASSYGTPRRHEAFF. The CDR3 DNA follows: TGTGCCAGCAGTTACGGTACCCCGAGGCGGCATGAAGCTTTCTTT.

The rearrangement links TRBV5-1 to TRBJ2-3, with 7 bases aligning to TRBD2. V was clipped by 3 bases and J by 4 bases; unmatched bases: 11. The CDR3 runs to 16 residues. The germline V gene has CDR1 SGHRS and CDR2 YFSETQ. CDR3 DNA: TGCGCCAGCAGCTATACTTACGGGGGGTCCCCAGATACGCAGTATTTT. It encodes CASSYTYGGSPDTQYF.

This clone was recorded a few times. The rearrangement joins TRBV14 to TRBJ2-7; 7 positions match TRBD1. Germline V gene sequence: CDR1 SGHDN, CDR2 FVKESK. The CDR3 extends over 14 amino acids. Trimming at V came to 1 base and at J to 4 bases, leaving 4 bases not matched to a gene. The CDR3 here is CASSQVTGQYEQYF. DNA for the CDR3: TGTGCCAGCAGCCAAGTGACAGGGCAATACGAGCAGTACTTC.

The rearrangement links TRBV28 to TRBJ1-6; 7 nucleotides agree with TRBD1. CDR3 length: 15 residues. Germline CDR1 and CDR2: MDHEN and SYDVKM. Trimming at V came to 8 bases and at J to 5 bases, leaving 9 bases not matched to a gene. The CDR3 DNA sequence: TGTGCCAGCCTAAAATACGGGACAGATAATTCACCCCTCCACTTT. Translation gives CASLKYGTDNSPLHF.

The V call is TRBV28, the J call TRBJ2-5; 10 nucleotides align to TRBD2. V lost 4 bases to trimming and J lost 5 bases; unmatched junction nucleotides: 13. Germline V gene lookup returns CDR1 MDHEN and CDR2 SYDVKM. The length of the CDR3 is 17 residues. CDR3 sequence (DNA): TGTGCCAGCAGTTCCATCTCTAGCGGGAGTTGGGTTGAGACCCAGTACTTC. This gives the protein CASSSISSGSWVETQYF.

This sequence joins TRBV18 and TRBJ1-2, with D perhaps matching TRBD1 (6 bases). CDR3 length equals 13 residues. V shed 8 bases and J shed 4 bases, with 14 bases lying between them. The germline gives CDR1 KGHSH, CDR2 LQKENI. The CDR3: CASTAGDGYGYTF. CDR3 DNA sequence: TGTGCCAGCACGGCAGGGGATGGCTATGGCTACACCTTC.

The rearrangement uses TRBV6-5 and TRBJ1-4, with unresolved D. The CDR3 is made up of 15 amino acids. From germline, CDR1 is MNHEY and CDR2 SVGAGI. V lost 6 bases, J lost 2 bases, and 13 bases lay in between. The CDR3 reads CASSPDGHTNEKLFF. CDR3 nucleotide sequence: TGTGCCAGCAGCCCGGATGGGCATACTAATGAAAAACTGTTTTTT.

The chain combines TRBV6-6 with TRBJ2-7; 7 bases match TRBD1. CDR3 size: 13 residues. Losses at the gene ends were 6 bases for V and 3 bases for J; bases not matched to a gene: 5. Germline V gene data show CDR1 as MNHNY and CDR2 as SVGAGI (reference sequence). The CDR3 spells CASSPRTGYEQYV. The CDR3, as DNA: TGTGCCAGCAGCCCAAGGACAGGCTACGAGCAGTACGTC.